This T cell receptor (beta chain) was sequenced for a study of early T cells in non-severe SARS-CoV-2 infection. Looking at the study overall: RNA in bulk from unsorted whole blood was sequenced, and chains were unpaired.

cDNA molecules, individually, were tagged with unique molecular identifiers. TCRdb analysed the 5' RACE reads with MiXCR anew, one entry per CDR3 protein. In the table there are around 30,000 distinct CDR3 sequences, roughly 5.7% of which are singletons. Trimming took 1 base from V and 2 from J, leaving 7 bases between them. CDR3 length equals 14 residues. Germline loops: CDR1 SGHVS, CDR2 FQNEAQ. The TCR comes from an adult who was a healthcare worker with PCR-confirmed SARS-CoV-2 infection or an uninfected control (not recorded which). The V call is TRBV7-8, the J call TRBJ2-3; D remains ambiguous. Sequenced: whole blood. CDR3 coding DNA: TGTGCCAGCAGCTTAGTCACTTTCACAGATACGCAGTATTTT. This sequence encodes CASSLVTFTDTQYF.